The entry below gives a single T cell receptor beta chain sequence along with its context. Its antigen is unidentified. The data were taken from a study of CD8+ T cells in alopecia areata. Study-level information: Treated patients were given oral tofacitinib, which was dosed at 5 to 10 mg twice daily. Study-wide results and limits: A large proportion of expanded lesional clones were detected persisting in scalp and blood during tofacitinib. Compared with normal scalp, lesional scalp had higher clonality and more expanded CD8+ clones.

Germline V gene data show CDR1 as SNHLY and CDR2 as FYNNEI. After removal of 6 bases from V and 9 bases from J, the junction contained 5 bases not matched to a gene. This CDR3 has 14 amino acids. As to treatment: oral pan-JAK inhibitor, 5-10 mg twice daily. The authors extracted RNA and reverse transcribed it into cDNA as the sequencing template. Method: immunoSEQ multiplex PCR; TCRdb's copy keeps in-frame clones and lacks some. The sample includes under 200,000 clones, roughly two thirds seen only once; the top ten take approximately 0.91%. The sequencing used CD4+ T cells sorted from blood, collected at week 4, from a patient treated with tofacitinib. V usage is TRBV2 and J usage is TRBJ1-6; 10 positions match TRBD1. The clonotype was recovered from a human donor with alopecia areata. CDR3 DNA: TGTGCCAGCAGCCCGGGACAGGGGAGTTCACCCCTCCACTTT. As protein: CASSPGQGSSPLHF. Together with reference TRBV2 and TRBJ1-6, the CDR3 gives the full variable domain: EPEVTQTPSHQVTQMGQEVILRCVPISNHLYFYWYRQILGQKVEFLVSFYNNEISEKSEIFDDQFSVERPDGSNFTLKIRSTKLEDSAMYFCASSPGQGSSPLHFGNGTRLTVT.